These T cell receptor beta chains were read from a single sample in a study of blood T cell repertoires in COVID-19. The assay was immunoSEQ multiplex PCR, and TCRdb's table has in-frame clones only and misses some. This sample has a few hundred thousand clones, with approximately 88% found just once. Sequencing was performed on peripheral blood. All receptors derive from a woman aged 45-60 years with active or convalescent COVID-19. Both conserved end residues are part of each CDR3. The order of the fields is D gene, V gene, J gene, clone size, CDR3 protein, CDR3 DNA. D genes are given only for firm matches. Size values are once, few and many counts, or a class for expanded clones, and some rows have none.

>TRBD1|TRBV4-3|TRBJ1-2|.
CASSQEPGQIFYGYTF
TGCGCCAGCAGCCAAGAGCCGGGACAGATTTTCTATGGCTACACCTTC
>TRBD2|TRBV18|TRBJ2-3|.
CASSPQPASGSADTQYF
TGTGCCAGCTCACCCCAACCCGCTAGCGGGAGCGCAGATACGCAGTATTTT
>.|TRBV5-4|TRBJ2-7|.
CASSLVPQGLREQYF
TGTGCCAGCAGCTTGGTCCCGCAGGGGCTACGCGAGCAGTACTTC
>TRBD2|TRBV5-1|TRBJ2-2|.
CASSLAGRGNTGELFF
TGCGCCAGCAGCTTGGCGGGGAGGGGCAACACCGGGGAGCTGTTTTTT
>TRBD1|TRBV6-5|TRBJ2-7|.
CASGTAQPGYYEQYF
TGTGCCAGCGGGACAGCTCAGCCAGGCTACTACGAGCAGTACTTC
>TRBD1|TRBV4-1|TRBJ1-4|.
CASRRTGGGEKLFF
TGCGCCAGCAGGCGGACAGGGGGCGGTGAAAAACTGTTTTTT
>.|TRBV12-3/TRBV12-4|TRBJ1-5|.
CASSLRVQPQHF
TGTGCCAGCAGCCTCAGGGTCCAGCCCCAGCATTTT
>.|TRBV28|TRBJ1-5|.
CASRATGPTNQPQHF
TGTGCCAGCAGAGCGACAGGCCCGACGAATCAGCCCCAGCATTTT
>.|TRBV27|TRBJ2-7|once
CASSAGPGFGYEQYF
TGTGCCAGCAGTGCGGGACCAGGGTTTGGCTACGAGCAGTACTTC
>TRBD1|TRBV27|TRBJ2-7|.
CASSFSGTGREQYF
TGTGCCAGCAGTTTCTCCGGGACAGGAAGGGAGCAGTACTTC
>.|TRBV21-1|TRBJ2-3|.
CASRGGTGEETDTQYF
TGTGCCAGCAGGGGCGGGACAGGCGAAGAGACAGATACGCAGTATTTT
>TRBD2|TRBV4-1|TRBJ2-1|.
CASSQEGFPSGGVSYNEQFF
TGCGCCAGCAGCCAAGAAGGCTTCCCTAGCGGGGGCGTTTCCTACAATGAGCAGTTCTTC
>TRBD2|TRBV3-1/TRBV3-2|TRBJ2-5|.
CASSQVGSGEGETQYF
TGTGCCAGCAGCCAAGTTGGTAGCGGGGAGGGCGAGACCCAGTACTTC
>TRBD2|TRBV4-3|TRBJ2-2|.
CASSQEASGGRGELFF
TGCGCCAGCAGCCAAGAAGCGAGCGGGGGGCGCGGGGAGCTGTTTTTT
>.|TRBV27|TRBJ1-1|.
CASSAPERLGTEAFF
TGTGCCAGCAGTGCGCCGGAGAGGCTGGGCACTGAAGCTTTCTTT
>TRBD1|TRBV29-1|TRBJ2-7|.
CSVIGQGTSYEQYF
TGCAGCGTTATCGGACAGGGGACAAGCTACGAGCAGTACTTC